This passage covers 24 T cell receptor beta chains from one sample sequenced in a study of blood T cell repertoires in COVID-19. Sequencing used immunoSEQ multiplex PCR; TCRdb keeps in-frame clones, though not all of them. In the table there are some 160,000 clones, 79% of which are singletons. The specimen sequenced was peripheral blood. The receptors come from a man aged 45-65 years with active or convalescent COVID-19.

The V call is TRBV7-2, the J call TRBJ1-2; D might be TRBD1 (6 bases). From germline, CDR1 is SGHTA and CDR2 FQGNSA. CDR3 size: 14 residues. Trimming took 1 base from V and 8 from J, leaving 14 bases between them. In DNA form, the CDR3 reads TGTGCCAGCAGCTTAGGACAGGTCACGCGGGGCTACACCTTC. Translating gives CASSLGQVTRGYTF.

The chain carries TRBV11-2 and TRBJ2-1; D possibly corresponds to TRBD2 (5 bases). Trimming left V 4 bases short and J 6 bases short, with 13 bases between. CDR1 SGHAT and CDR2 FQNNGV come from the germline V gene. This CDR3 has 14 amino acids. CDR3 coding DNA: TGTGCCAGCAGCTCCCGGGATGGTAGCAATGAGCAGTTCTTC. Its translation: CASSSRDGSNEQFF. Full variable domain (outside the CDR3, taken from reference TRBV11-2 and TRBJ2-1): EAGVAQSPRYKIIEKRQSVAFWCNPISGHATLYWYQQILGQGPKLLIQFQNNGVVDDSQLPKDRFSAERLKGVDSTLKIQPAKLEDSAVYLCASSSRDGSNEQFFGPGTRLTVL.

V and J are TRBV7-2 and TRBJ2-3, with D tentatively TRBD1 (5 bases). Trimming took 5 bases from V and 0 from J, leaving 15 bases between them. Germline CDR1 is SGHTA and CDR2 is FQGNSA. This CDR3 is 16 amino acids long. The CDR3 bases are TGTGCCAGCAGCATCCAGGGTGACACTAGCACAGATACGCAGTATTTT. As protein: CASSIQGDTSTDTQYF. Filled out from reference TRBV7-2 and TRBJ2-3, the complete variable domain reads GAGVSQSPSNKVTEKGKDVELRCDPISGHTALYWYRQSLGQGLEFLIYFQGNSAPDKSGLPSDRFSAERTGGSVSTLTIQRTQQEDSAVYLCASSIQGDTSTDTQYFGPGTRLTVL.

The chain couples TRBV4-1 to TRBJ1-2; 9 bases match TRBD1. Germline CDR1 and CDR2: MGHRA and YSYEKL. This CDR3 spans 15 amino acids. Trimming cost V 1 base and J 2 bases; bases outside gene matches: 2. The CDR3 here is CASSQGDRENYGYTF. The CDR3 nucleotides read TGCGCCAGCAGCCAAGGGGACAGGGAAAACTATGGCTACACCTTC.

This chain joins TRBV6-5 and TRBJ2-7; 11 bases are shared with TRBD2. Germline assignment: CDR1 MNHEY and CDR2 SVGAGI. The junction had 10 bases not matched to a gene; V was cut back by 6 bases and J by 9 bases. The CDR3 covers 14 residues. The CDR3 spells CASRRIAGGPGQYF. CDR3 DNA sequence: TGTGCCAGCAGACGGATAGCGGGAGGGCCCGGGCAGTACTTC.

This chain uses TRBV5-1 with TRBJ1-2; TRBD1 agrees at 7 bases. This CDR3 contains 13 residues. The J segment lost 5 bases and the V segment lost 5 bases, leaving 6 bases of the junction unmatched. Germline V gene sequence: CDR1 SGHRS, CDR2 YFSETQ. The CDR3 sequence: CASRSQGVYGYTF. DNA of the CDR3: TGCGCCAGCAGATCTCAGGGGGTTTATGGCTACACCTTC.

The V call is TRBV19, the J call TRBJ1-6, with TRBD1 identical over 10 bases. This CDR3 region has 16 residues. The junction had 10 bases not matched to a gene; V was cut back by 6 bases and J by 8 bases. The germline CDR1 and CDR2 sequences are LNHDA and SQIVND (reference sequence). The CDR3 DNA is TGTGCCAGTAGCCCACTCCGGGACAGGGGCGATTCACCCCTCCACTTT. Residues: CASSPLRDRGDSPLHF.

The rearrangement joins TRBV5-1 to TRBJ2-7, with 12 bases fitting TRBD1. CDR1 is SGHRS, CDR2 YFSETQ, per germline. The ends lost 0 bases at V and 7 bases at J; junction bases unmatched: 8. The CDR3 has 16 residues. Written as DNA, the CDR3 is TGCGCCAGCAGCTTGGCCGGGACAGGGGGCGTGGAAGAGCAGTACTTC. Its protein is CASSLAGTGGVEEQYF. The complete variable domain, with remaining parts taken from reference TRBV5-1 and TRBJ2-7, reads KAGVTQTPRYLIKTRGQQVTLSCSPISGHRSVSWYQQTPGQGLQFLFEYFSETQRNKGNFPGRFSGRQFSNSRSEMNVSTLELGDSALYLCASSLAGTGGVEEQYFGPGTRLTVT.

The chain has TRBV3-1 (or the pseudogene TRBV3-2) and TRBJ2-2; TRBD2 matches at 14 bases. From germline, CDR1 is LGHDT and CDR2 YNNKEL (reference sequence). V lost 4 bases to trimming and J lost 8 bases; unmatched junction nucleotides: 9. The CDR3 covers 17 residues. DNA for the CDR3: TGTGCCAGCAGCCCTCTGGGACTAGCGGGAGATCGAGGGGAGCTGTTTTTT. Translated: CASSPLGLAGDRGELFF.

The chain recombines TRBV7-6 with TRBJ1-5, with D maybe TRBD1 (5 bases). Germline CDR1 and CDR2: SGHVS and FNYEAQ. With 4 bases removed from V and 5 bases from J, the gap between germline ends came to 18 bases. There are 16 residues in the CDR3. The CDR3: CASSYRPDGGDQPQHF. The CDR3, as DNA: TGTGCCAGCAGCTATCGGCCAGACGGGGGTGATCAGCCCCAGCATTTT.

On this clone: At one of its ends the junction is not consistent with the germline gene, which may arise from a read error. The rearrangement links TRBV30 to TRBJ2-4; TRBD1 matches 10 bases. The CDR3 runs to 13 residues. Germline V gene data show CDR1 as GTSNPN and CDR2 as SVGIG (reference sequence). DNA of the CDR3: TGTGCCTGGATCGACCGGGGGACAGGGGTAAGATCCTTC. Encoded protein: CAWIDRGTGVRSF.

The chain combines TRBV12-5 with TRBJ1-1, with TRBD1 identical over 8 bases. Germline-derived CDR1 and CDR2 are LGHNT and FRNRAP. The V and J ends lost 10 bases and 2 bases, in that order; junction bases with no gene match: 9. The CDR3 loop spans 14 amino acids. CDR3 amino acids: CATPPGGGNTEAFF. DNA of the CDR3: TGTGCTACGCCTCCAGGGGGCGGAAACACTGAAGCTTTCTTT.

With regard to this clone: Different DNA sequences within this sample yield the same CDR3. CDR3 residues: CASSPQGNYGYTF. CDR3 nucleotide sequence: TGTGCCAGTAGTCCCCAGGGGAACTATGGCTACACCTTC. V and J are TRBV19 and TRBJ1-2; D possibly corresponds to TRBD1 (6 bases). CDR3 length equals 13 residues. Trimming removed 5 bases from V and 2 bases from J, with 9 bases in between. The germline CDR1 and CDR2 sequences are LNHDA and SQIVND (reference sequence).

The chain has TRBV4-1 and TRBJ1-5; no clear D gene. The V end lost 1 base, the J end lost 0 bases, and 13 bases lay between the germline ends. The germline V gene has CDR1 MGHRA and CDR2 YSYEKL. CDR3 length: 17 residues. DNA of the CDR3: TGCGCCAGCAGCCAAGGATCAGGTTCCTCTAGCAATCAGCCCCAGCATTTT. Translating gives CASSQGSGSSSNQPQHF.

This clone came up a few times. The CDR3: CASSFSKTGHYGYTF. The CDR3 nucleotides are TGTGCCAGCAGTTTCTCCAAGACAGGGCACTATGGCTACACCTTC. This chain joins TRBV27 and TRBJ1-2, with TRBD1 matching over 7 bases. The J segment lost 3 bases and the V segment lost 3 bases, leaving 7 bases of the junction unmatched. CDR3 length: 15 amino acids. CDR1 and CDR2 from the germline V gene are MNHEY and SMNVEV (reference sequence).

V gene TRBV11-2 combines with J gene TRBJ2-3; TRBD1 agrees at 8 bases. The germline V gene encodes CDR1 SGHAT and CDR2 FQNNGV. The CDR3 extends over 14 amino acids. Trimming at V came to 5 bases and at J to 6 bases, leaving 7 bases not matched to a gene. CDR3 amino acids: CASSRTGMGDTQYF. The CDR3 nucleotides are TGTGCCAGCAGCAGGACAGGGATGGGTGATACGCAGTATTTT.

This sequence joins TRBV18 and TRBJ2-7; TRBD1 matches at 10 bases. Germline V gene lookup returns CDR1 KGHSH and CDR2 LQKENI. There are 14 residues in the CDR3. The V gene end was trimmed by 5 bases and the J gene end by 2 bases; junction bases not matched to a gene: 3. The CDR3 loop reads CASSIGTGAYEQYF. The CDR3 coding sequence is TGTGCCAGCTCAATTGGGACAGGGGCCTACGAGCAGTACTTC.

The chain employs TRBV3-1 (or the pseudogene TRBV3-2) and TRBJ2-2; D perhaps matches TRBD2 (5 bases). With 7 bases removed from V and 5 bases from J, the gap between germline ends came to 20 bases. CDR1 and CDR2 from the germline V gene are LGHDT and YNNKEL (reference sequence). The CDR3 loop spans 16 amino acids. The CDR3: CASNQVGAAETGELFF. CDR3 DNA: TGTGCCAGCAACCAGGTGGGAGCGGCCGAGACCGGGGAGCTGTTTTTT.

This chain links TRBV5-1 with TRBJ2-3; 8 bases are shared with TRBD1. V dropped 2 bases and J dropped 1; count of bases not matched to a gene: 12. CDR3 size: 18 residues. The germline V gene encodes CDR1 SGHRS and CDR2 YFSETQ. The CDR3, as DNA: TGCGCCAGCAGCTTCGGAACAGGGGGTGTAGCGGGCACAGATACGCAGTATTTT. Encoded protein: CASSFGTGGVAGTDTQYF.

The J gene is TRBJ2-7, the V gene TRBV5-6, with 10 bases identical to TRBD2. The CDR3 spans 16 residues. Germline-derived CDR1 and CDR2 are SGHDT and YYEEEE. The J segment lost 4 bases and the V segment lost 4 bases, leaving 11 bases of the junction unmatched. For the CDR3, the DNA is TGTGCCAGCAGCCCTGGCGTCAGGACTAGCGGATACGAGCAGTACTTC. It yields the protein CASSPGVRTSGYEQYF.

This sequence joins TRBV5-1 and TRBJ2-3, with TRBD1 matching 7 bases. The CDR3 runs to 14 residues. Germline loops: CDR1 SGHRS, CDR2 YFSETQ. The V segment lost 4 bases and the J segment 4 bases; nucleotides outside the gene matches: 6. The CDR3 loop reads CASSPGTVADTQYF. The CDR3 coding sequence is TGCGCCAGCAGCCCCGGGACAGTAGCAGATACGCAGTATTTT.

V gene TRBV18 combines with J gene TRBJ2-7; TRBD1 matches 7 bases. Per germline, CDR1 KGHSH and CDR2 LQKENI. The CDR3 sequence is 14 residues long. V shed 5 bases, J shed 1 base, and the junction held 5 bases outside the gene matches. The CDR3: CASSTGTDSYEQYF. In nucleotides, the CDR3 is TGTGCCAGCTCAACCGGGACAGATTCCTACGAGCAGTACTTC. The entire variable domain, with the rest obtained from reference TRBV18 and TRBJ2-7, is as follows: NAGVMQNPRHLVRRRGQEARLRCSPMKGHSHVYWYRQLPEEGLKFMVYLQKENIIDESGMPKERFSAEFPKEGPSILRIQQVVRGDSAAYFCASSTGTDSYEQYFGPGTRLTVT.

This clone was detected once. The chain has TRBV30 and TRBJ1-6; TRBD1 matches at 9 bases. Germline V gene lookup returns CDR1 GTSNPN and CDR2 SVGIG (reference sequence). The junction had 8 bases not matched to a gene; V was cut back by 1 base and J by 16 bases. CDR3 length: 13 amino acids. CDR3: CAWSAKRTGELHF. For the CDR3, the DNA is TGTGCCTGGAGTGCCAAGAGGACAGGGGAACTCCACTTT.

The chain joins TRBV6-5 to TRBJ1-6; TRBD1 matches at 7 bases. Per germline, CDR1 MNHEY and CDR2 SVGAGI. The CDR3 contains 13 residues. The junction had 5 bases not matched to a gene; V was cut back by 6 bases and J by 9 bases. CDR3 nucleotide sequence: TGTGCCAGCAGACCGACAGGGCGTTCACCCCTCCACTTT. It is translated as CASRPTGRSPLHF.